Reported below is one T cell receptor (beta chain). Its antigen is unknown. This sample was included in a study of cytomegalovirus exposure and HLA in healthy donors. Germline loops: CDR1 SQVTM, CDR2 ANQGSEA. This CDR3 is built from 14 residues. V lost 3 bases to trimming and J lost 1 base, with 10 bases between them. The table came from immunoSEQ multiplex PCR; TCRdb's copy has only in-frame clones and leaves some out. The table has 150,000 to 250,000 clones, 75% to 85% seen once. Study results and limitations: Listed as cytomegalovirus-associated were over 150 TCR beta chains. Rarity marked most TCR sequences, yet some public TCRs occurred in many donors.

Sequencing was done on a sample of PBMCs. This chain joins TRBV29-1 and TRBJ1-3; weak D call: TRBD1 (6 bases). This sequence was found in a woman aged 25 to 39 in good health and CMV-seropositive. The CDR3 here is CSVDPTGSGNTIYF. DNA for the CDR3: TGCAGCGTTGACCCTACAGGGTCTGGAAACACCATATATTTT. Filled out from reference TRBV29-1 and TRBJ1-3, the complete variable domain reads SAVISQKPSRDICQRGTSLTIQCQVDSQVTMMFWYRQQPGQSLTLIATANQGSEATYESGFVIDKFPISRPNLTFSTLTVSNMSPEDSSIYLCSVDPTGSGNTIYFGEGSWLTVV.